What follows describes a single T cell receptor beta chain. The antigen remains unidentified. Trimming pared 8 bases from V and 3 bases from J, leaving 15 bases between. The V gene's germline CDR1 is KGHDR and CDR2 SFDVKD. The CDR3 covers 14 residues. This sample was included in a study of metastatic and nonmetastatic thyroid tumors. The overall study: Repertoires were compared across blood and tumor or nodule tissue from malignant and benign thyroid patients. Whole-study results and caveats: It was reported that TCR beta diversity was significantly higher in malignant thyroid tumors than benign nodules, in blood and tumor.

Original handling: Built for papillary thyroid cancer, a distant-metastasis classifier drew on CDR3 differences across clinicopathological groups. Via MiXCR, TCRdb re-called the PCR reads. Here the V and J calls rest on TCRdb's processing, not on the authors' analysis. The sample holds 20,000 to 25,000 clones; over 9% are singletons and the top ten take about 7.3%. Each patient came to thyroid surgery without any prior treatment (of any kind). Sequencing was performed on blood. This receptor was taken from a female donor with papillary thyroid cancer or a benign thyroid nodule (not recorded which). Some clones in this sample may be carry-over from other donors' samples. This rearrangement joins TRBV24-1 to TRBJ2-5; D not certain. CDR3 protein: CATIVTVWEETQYF. As DNA, the CDR3 is TGTGCCACCATTGTCACGGTATGGGAAGAGACCCAGTACTTC.